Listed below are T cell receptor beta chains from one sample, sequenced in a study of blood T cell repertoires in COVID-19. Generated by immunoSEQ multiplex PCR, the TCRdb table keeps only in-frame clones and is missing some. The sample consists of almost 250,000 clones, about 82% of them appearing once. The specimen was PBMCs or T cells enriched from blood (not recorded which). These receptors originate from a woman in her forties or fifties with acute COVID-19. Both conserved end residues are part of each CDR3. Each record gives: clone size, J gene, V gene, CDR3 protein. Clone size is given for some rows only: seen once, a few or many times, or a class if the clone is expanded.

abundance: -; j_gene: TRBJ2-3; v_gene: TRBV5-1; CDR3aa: CASSLGKGAGGSDTQYF
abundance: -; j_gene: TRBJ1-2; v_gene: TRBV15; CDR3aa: CATSRDKTGNYGYTF
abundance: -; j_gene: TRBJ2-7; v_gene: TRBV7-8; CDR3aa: CASSPTDRAYEQYF
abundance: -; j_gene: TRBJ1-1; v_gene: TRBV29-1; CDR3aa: CSALEQGLNTEAFF
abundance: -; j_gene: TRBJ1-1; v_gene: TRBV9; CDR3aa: CASSQEGVNTEAFF
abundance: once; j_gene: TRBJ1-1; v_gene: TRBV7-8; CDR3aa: CASSTGTDHTEAFF
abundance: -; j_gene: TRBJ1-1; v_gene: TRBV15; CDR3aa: CATSTQTGGGGTEAFF
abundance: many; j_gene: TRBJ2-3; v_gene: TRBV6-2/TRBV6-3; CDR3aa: CASSYSQGASTDTQYF
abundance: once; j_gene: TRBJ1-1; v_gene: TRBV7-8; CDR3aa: CASSQGQQNTEAFF
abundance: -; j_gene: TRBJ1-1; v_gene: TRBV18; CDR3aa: CASSPRVSNRDRTTEAFF
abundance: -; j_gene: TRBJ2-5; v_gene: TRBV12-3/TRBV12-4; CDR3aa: CASSRAGETQYF
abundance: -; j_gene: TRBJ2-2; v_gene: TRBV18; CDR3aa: CASSLRQGVNTGELFF
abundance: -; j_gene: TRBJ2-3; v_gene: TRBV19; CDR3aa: CASRPGTATDTQYF
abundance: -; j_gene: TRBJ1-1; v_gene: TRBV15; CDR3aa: CATSSPLRVSNTEAFF
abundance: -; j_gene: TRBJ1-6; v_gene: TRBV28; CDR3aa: CASSPASQDDSPLHF
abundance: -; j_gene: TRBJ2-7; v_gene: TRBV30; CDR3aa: CAWSGGVSYEQYF